Here is one T cell receptor (beta chain) with its context. The data stem from a study of shared T cell receptors in the human thymus. The germline gives CDR1 MDHEN, CDR2 SYDVKM. The V gene lost 3 bases and the J gene lost 6 bases, with 15 bases spanning the gap. The length of the CDR3 is 15 residues. The table came from immunoSEQ multiplex PCR; TCRdb's copy has only in-frame clones and leaves some out. The sample records about 660,000 clones, roughly 90% being singletons. This same sample was also taken into another study, of human thymus T cells. That report adds: Resections obtained during corrective heart surgery supplied the thymus tissue. Thymic repertoires overlap heavily among unrelated individuals, related research has reported.

Sequencing input: thymocytes. The source of this sequence is a boy under two years old with a congenital heart defect. The V call is TRBV28, the J call TRBJ1-5, with D hard to call. CDR3 in amino acids: CASSLEGRKAQPQHF. Here the CDR3 DNA reads TGTGCCAGCAGTTTGGAGGGAAGAAAAGCTCAGCCCCAGCATTTT.